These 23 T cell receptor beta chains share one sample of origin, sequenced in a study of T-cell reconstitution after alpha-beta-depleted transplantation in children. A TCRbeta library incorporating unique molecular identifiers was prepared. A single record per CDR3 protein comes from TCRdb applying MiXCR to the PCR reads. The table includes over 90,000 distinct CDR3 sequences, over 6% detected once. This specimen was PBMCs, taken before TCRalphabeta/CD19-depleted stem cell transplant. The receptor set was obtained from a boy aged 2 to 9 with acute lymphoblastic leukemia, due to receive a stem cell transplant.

The CDR3 here is CASSLRDRGNSPLHF. Here the CDR3 DNA reads TGTGCCAGCAGCCTCCGGGACAGGGGGAATTCACCCCTCCACTTT. The chain links TRBV7-9 to TRBJ1-6, with TRBD1 matching over 11 bases. Germline CDR1 SEHNR, CDR2 FQNEAQ (reference sequence). This CDR3 is 15 amino acids long. V dropped 5 bases and J dropped 7; count of bases not matched to a gene: 4.

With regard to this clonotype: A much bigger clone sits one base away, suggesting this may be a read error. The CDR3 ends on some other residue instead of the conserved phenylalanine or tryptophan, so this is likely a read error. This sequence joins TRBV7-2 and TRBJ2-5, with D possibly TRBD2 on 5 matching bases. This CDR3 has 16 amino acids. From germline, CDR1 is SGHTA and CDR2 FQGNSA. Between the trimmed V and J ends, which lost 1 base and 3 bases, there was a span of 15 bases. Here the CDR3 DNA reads TGTGCCAGCAGCTTAGAGAGGGCAGGACTTGAAGAGACCCAGTACATC. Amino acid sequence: CASSLERAGLEETQYI.

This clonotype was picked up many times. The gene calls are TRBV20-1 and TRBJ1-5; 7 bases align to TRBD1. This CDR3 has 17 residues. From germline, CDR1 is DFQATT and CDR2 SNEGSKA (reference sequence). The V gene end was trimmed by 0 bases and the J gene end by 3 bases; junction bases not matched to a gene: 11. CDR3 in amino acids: CSARDVGRGEINQPQHF. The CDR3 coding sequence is TGCAGTGCTAGAGATGTAGGCAGGGGGGAAATCAATCAGCCCCAGCATTTT.

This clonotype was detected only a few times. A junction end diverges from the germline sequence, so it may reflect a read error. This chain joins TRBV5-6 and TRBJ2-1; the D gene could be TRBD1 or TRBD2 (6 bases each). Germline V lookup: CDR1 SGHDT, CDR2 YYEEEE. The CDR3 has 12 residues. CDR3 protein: CASSLVRGDFLF. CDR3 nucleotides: TGTGCCAGCAGCTTGGTTAGGGGGGACTTTCTCTTC. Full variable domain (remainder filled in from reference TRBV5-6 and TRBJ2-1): DAGVTQSPTHLIKTRGQQVTLRCSPKSGHDTVSWYQQALGQGPQFIFQYYEEEERQRGNFPDRFSGHQFPNYSSELNVNALLLGDSALYLCASSLVRGDFLFGPGTRLTVL.

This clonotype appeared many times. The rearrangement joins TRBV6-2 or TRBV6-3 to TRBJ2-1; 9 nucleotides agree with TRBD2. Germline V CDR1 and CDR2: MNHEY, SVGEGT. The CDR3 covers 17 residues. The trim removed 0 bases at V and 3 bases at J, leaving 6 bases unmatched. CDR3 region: CASSYSAPSGVYNEQFF. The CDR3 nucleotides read TGTGCCAGCAGTTACTCGGCCCCTAGCGGGGTCTACAATGAGCAGTTCTTC.

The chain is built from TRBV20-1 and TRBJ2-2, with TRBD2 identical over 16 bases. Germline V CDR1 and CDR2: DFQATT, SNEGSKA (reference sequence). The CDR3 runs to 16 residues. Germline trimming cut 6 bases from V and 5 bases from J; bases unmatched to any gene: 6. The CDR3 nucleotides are TGCAGTGCCGGGGGGGGACTAGCGGGAGGGACCGGGGAGCTGTTTTTT. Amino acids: CSAGGGLAGGTGELFF.

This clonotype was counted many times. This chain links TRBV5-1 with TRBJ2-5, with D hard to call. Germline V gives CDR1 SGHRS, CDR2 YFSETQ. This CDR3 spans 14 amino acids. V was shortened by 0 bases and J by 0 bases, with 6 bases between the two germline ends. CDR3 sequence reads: CASSLGLYQETQYF. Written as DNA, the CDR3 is TGCGCCAGCAGCTTGGGACTGTACCAAGAGACCCAGTACTTC. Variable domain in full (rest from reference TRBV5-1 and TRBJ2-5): KAGVTQTPRYLIKTRGQQVTLSCSPISGHRSVSWYQQTPGQGLQFLFEYFSETQRNKGNFPGRFSGRQFSNSRSEMNVSTLELGDSALYLCASSLGLYQETQYFGPGTRLLVL.

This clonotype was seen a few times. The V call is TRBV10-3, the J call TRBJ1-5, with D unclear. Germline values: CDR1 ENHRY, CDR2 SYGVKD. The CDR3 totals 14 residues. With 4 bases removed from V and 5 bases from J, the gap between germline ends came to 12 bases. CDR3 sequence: CAISAGEGHQPQHF. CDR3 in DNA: TGTGCCATCAGTGCAGGAGAGGGCCATCAGCCCCAGCATTTT.

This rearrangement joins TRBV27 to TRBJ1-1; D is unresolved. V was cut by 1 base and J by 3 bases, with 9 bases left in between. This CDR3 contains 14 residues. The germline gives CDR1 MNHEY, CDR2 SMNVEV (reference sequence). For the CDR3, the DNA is TGTGCCAGCAGTTTATTTAGGGAAGACACTGAAGCTTTCTTT. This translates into CASSLFREDTEAFF.

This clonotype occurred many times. The CDR3 sequence is CSARDIRVVIETQYF. In DNA, the CDR3 is TGCAGTGCTAGAGATATACGGGTAGTGATAGAGACCCAGTACTTC. V usage is TRBV20-1 and J usage is TRBJ2-5; D unclear. V dropped 0 bases and J dropped 4 bases, with 15 bases sitting between them. The CDR3 runs to 15 residues. Looked up from germline, CDR1 is DFQATT and CDR2 is SNEGSKA (reference sequence).

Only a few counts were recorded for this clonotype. CDR3 sequence reads: CASSPGSTGELFF. The CDR3 DNA follows: TGTGCCAGCAGTCCGGGTTCCACCGGGGAGCTGTTTTTT. The V gene is TRBV3-1, the J gene TRBJ2-2; D unclear. Looked up from germline, CDR1 is LGHDT and CDR2 is YNNKEL (reference sequence). This CDR3 has 13 amino acids. V lost 6 bases to trimming and J lost 4 bases, with 9 bases between them.

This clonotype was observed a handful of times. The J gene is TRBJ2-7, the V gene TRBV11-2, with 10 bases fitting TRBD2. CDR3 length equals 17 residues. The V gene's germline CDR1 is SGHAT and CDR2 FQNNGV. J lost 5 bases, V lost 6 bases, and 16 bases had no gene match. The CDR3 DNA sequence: TGTGCCAGCAGTTATATGCTTAGCGGGGGGACTTTCCACGAGCAGTACTTC. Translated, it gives CASSYMLSGGTFHEQYF.

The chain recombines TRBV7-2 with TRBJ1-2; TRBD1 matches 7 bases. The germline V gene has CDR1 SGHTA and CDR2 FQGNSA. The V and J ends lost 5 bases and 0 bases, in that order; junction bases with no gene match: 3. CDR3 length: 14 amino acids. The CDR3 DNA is TGTGCCAGCAGCCCGGGGACAGCTAACTATGGCTACACCTTC. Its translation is CASSPGTANYGYTF.

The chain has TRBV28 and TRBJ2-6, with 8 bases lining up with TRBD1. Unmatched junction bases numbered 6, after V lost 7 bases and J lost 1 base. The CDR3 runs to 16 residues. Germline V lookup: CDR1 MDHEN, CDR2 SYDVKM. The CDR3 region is CASNRDRSSGANVLTF. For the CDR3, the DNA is TGTGCCAGCAACCGGGACAGGTCGTCTGGGGCCAACGTCCTGACTTTC.

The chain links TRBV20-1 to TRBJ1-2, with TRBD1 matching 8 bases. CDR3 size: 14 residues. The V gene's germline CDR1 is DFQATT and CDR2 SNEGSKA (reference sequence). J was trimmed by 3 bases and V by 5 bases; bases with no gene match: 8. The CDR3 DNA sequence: TGCAGTGCTGGAGGACAGGGATCCGACTATGGCTACACCTTC. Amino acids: CSAGGQGSDYGYTF.

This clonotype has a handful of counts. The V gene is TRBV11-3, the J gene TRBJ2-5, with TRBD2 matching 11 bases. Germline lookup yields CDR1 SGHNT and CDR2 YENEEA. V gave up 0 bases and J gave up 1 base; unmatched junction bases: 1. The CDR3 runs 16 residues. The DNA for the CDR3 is TGTGCCAGCAGCTTAGAGGGACTAGCGGTCCAAGAGACCCAGTACTTC. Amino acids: CASSLEGLAVQETQYF. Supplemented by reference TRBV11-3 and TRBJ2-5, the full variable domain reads EAGVVQSPRYKIIEKKQPVAFWCNPISGHNTLYWYLQNLGQGPELLIRYENEEAVDDSQLPKDRFSAERLKGVDSTLKIQPAELGDSAVYLCASSLEGLAVQETQYFGPGTRLLVL.

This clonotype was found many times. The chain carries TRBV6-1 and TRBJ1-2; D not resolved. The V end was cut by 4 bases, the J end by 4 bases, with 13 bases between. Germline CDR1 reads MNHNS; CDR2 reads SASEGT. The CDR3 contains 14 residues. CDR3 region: CASSALGGGYGYTF. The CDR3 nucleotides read TGTGCCAGCAGTGCCCTCGGAGGAGGCTATGGCTACACCTTC.

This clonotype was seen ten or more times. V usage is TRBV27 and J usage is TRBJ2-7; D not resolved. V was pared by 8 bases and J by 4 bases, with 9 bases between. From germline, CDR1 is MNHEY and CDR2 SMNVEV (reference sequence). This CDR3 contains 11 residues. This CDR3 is CASRLNYEQYF. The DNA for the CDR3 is TGTGCCAGCCGCCTGAATTACGAGCAGTACTTC.

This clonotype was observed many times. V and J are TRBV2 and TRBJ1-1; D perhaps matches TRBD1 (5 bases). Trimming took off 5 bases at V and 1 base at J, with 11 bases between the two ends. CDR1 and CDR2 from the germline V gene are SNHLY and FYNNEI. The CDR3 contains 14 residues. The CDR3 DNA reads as TGTGCCAGCAGTTCCAGGGTGGGGAACACTGAAGCTTTCTTT. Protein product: CASSSRVGNTEAFF.

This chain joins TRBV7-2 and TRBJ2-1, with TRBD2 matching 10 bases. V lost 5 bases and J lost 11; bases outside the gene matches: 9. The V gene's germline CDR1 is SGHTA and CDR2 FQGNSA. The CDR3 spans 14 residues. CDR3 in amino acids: CASSPAGGRDQQFF. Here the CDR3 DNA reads TGTGCCAGCAGCCCAGCGGGGGGGCGGGATCAGCAGTTCTTC. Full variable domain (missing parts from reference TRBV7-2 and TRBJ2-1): GAGVSQSPSNKVTEKGKDVELRCDPISGHTALYWYRQSLGQGLEFLIYFQGNSAPDKSGLPSDRFSAERTGGSVSTLTIQRTQQEDSAVYLCASSPAGGRDQQFFGPGTRLTVL.

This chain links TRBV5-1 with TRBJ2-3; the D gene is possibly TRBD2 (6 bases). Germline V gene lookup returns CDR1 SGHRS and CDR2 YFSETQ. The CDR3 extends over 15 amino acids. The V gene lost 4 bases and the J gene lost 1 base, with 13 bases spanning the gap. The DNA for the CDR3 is TGCGCCAGCAGCACGGGACTTCTCCGCACAGATACGCAGTATTTT. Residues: CASSTGLLRTDTQYF.

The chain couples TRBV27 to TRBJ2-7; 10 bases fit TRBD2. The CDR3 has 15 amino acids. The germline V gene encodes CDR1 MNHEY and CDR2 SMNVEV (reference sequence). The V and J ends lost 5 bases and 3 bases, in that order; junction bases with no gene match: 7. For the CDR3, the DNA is TGTGCCAGCAGTATCCGTAGCGGGGGGTTCTACGAGCAGTACTTC. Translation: CASSIRSGGFYEQYF.

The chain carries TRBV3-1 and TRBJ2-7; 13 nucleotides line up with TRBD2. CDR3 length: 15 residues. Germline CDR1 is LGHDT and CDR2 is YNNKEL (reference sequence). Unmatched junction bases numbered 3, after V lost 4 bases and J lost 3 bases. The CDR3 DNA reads TGTGCCAGCAGCCCCCGGACTAGCGGGGGCTACGAGCAGTACTTC. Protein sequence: CASSPRTSGGYEQYF.